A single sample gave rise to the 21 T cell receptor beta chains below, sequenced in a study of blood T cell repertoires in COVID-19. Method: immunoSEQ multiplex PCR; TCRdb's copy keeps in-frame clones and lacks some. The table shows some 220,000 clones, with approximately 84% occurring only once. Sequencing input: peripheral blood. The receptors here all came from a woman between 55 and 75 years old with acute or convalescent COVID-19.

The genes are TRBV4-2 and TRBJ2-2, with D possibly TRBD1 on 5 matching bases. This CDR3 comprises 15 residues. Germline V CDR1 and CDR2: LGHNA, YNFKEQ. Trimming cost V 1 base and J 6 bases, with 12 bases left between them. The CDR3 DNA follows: TGTGCCAGCAGCCAAGCTCAGGGTGTGTCCGGGGAGCTGTTTTTT. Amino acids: CASSQAQGVSGELFF.

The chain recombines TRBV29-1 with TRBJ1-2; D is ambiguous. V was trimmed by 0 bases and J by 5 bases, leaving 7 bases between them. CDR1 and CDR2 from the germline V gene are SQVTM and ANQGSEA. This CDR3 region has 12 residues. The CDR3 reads CSVEDLSYGYTF. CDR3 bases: TGCAGCGTTGAAGACCTATCATATGGCTACACCTTC.

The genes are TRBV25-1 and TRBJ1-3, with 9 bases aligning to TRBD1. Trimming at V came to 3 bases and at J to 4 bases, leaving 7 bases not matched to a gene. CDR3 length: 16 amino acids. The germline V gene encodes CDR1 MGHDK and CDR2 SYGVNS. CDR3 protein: CASSDLRTGVGNTIYF. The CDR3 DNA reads TGTGCCAGCAGTGACCTCAGGACAGGGGTCGGAAACACCATATATTTT.

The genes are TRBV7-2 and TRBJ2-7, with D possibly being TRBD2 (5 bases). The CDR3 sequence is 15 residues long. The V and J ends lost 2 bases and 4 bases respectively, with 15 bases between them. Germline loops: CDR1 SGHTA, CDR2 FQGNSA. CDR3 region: CASSLLHGGGYEQYF. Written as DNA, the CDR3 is TGTGCCAGCAGCTTACTCCACGGAGGTGGGTACGAGCAGTACTTC.

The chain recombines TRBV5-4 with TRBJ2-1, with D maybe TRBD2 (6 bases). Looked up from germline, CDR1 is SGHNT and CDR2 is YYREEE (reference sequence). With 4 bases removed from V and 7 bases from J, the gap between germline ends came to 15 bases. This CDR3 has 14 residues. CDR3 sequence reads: CASSHLEGGNEQFF. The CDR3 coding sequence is TGTGCCAGCAGCCACTTGGAGGGCGGGAATGAGCAGTTCTTC.

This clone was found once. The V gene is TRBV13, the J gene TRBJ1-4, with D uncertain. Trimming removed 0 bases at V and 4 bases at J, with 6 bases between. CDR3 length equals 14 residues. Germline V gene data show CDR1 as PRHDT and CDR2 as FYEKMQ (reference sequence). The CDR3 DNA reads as TGTGCCAGCAGCTTAGGACAGATTAATGAAAAACTGTTTTTT. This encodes CASSLGQINEKLFF. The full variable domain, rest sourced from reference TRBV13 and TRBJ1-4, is AAGVIQSPRHLIKEKRETATLKCYPIPRHDTVYWYQQGPGQDPQFLISFYEKMQSDKGSIPDRFSAQQFSDYHSELNMSSLELGDSALYFCASSLGQINEKLFFGSGTQLSVL.

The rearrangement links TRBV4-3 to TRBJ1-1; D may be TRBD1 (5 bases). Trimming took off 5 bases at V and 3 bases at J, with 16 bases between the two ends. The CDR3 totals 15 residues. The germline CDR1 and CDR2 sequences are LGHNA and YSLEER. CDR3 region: CASSYQVSGDTEAFF. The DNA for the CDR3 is TGCGCCAGCAGCTACCAAGTTTCGGGGGACACTGAAGCTTTCTTT.

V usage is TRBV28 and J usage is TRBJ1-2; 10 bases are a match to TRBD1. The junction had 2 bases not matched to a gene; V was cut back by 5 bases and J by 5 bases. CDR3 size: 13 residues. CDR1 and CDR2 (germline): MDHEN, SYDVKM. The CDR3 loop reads CASSRDRGYGYTF. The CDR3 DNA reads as TGTGCCAGCAGTCGGGACAGGGGATATGGCTACACCTTC.

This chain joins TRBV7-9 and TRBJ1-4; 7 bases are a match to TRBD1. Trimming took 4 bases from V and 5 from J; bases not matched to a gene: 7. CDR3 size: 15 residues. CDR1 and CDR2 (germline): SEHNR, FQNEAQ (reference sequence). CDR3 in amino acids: CASSSGQALNEKLFF. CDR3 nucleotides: TGTGCCAGCAGCTCAGGACAGGCCCTCAATGAAAAACTGTTTTTT.

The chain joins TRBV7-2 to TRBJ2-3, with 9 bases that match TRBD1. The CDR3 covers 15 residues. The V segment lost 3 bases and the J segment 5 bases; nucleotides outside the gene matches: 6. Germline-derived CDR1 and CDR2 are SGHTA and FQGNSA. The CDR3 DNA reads TGTGCCAGCAGCTTCGGACAGGGGTGGATAGATACGCAGTATTTT. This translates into CASSFGQGWIDTQYF.

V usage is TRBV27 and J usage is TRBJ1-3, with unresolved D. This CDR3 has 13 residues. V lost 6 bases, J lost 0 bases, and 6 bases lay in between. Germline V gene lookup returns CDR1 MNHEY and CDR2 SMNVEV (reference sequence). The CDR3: CASRPSSGNTIYF. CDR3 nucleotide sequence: TGTGCCAGCAGACCGAGCTCTGGAAACACCATATATTTT.

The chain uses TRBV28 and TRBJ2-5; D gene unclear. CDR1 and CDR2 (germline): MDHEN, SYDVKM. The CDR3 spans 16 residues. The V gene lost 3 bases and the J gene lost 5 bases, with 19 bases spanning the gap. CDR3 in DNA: TGTGCCAGCAGTTTTTTGGGCAGCCACTGGCGTGAGACCCAGTACTTC. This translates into CASSFLGSHWRETQYF.

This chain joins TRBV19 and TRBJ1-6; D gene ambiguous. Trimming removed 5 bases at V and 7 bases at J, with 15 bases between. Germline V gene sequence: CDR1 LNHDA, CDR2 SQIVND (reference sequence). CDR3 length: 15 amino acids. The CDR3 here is CASSRNGILNSPLHF. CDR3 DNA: TGTGCCAGTAGTCGGAACGGGATCCTCAATTCACCCCTCCACTTT.

The CDR3 reads CASRGARRGNGYTF. The DNA of the CDR3 is TGTGCCAGCAGGGGGGCCAGAAGGGGGAATGGCTACACCTTC. The chain combines TRBV6-5 with TRBJ1-2; D might be TRBD1 (6 bases). Looked up from germline, CDR1 is MNHEY and CDR2 is SVGAGI. The CDR3 is made up of 14 amino acids. V was pared by 6 bases and J by 6 bases, with 17 bases between.

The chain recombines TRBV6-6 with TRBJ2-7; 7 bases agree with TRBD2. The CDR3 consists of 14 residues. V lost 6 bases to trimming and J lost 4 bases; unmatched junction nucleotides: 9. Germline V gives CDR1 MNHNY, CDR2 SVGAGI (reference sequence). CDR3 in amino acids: CASSTGPAGYEQYF. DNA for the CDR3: TGTGCCAGCAGCACAGGCCCAGCGGGGTACGAGCAGTACTTC.

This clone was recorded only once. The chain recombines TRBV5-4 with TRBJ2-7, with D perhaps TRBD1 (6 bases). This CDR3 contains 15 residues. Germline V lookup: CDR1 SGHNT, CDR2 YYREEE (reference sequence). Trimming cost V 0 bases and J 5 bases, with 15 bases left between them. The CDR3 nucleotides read TGTGCCAGCAGCTTGGTTCTGGGGGCGTTACACGAGCAGTACTTC. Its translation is CASSLVLGALHEQYF.

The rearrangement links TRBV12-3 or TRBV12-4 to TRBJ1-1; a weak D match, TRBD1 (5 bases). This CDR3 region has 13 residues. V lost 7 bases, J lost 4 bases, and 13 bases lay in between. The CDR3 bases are TGTGCCAGCATTTGGGGAACAGGCACTGAAGCTTTCTTT. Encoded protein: CASIWGTGTEAFF.

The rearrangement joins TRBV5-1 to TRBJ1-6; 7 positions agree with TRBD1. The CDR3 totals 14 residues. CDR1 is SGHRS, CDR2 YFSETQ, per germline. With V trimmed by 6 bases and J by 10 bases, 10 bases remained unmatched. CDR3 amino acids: CASTVGDRGSPLHF. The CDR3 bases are TGCGCCAGCACTGTGGGGGACAGAGGGTCACCCCTCCACTTT.

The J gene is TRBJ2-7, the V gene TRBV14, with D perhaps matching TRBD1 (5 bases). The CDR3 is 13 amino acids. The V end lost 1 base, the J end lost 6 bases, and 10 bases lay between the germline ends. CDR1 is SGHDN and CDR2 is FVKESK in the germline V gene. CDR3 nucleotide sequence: TGTGCCAGCAGCCAAGTTCTAGGGGTCGAGCAGTACTTC. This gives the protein CASSQVLGVEQYF.

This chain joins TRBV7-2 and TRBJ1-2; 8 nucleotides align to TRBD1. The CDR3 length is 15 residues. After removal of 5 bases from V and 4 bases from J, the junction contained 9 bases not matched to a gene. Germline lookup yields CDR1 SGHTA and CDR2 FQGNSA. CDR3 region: CASSPRTGPSYGYTF. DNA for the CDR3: TGTGCCAGCAGCCCCCGGACAGGGCCTTCCTATGGCTACACCTTC.

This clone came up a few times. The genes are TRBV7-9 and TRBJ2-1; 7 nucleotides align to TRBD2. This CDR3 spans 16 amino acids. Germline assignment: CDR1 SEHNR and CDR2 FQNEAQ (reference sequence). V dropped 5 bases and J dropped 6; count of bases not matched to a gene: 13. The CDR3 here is CASSPTLAQRVNEQFF. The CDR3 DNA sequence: TGTGCCAGCAGCCCGACACTAGCGCAAAGGGTCAATGAGCAGTTCTTC.